The clone carrying this TCR beta chain was seen a few times. Its matching antigen is unknown. The record originates from a study of human T cells and chemical hapten exposure. Looking at the study overall: Chiefly female patients presented with alopecia areata, totalis or universalis.

TCRdb itself ran the RACE reads through MiXCR, one entry per CDR3 protein. This sample has roughly 380,000 distinct CDR3 sequences, with 5.1% found just once. Time point: pre-sensitization, week 0. The treatment denotes: therapeutic diphenylcyclopropenone sensitization with weekly scalp DPC. Study-level results: Significantly greater numbers of large CDR3 similarity clusters came from expanded TCRs than from controls.

Germline V gene sequence: CDR1 MNHNS, CDR2 SASEGT. This CDR3 region has 16 residues. Trimming cost V 5 bases and J 3 bases, with 18 bases left between them. V gene TRBV6-1 combines with J gene TRBJ2-3; D might be TRBD1 (6 bases). Sequencing used whole blood, obtained in connection with sensitization to the hapten diphenylcyclopropenone (DPC). The clonotype comes from a woman in her fifties or sixties with alopecia areata. Some clones in this sample may be carry-over from other donors' samples. CDR3 residues: CASSRRRGEQTDTQYF. Written as DNA, the CDR3 is TGTGCCAGCAGTCGCCGCAGGGGAGAACAGACAGATACGCAGTATTTT.